Listed below are T cell receptor beta chains from one sample, sequenced in a study of blood T cell repertoires in COVID-19. Using immunoSEQ multiplex PCR, the repertoire was profiled, and TCRdb retains in-frame clones only, with some absent. The table lists approximately 500,000 clones, approximately 88% of them singletons. Sequences were obtained from PBMCs or T cells enriched from blood (not recorded which). Source of these receptors: a woman aged 40 to 55 who had recovered from COVID-19. The CDR3 runs from the conserved cysteine through the conserved F or W. D genes are given only for firm matches. The listing skips clone size in some rows; elsewhere it reads once, few, many or a size class.

d_call | j_call | clone_size | v_call | cdr3_aa | cdr3_nt
TRBD1 | TRBJ2-7 | - | TRBV7-2 | CASSPMDRVYEQYF | TGTGCCAGCAGCCCGATGGACAGGGTCTACGAGCAGTACTTC
TRBD1 | TRBJ1-2 | - | TRBV18 | CASSSPGQARLYGYTF | TGTGCCAGCTCATCTCCGGGACAGGCCCGGCTCTATGGCTACACCTTC
- | TRBJ1-1 | few | TRBV28 | CASSFRGDTQAFF | TGTGCCAGCAGTTTCCGGGGGGACACTCAAGCTTTCTTT
TRBD1 | TRBJ2-7 | - | TRBV11-2 | CASSLDRDFYEQYF | TGTGCCAGCAGCTTGGACAGGGATTTTTACGAGCAGTACTTC
- | TRBJ1-1 | - | TRBV7-9 | CASSLDSDTEAFF | TGTGCCAGCAGCTTAGATTCTGACACTGAAGCTTTCTTT
TRBD2 | TRBJ2-5 | once | TRBV7-2 | CASSLGLAGGRETQYF | TGTGCCAGCAGCTTAGGCCTAGCGGGAGGGAGGGAGACCCAGTACTTC
TRBD1 | TRBJ2-7 | - | TRBV6-5 | CASTPRTGSEQYF | TGTGCCAGCACCCCCCGGACAGGGAGTGAGCAGTACTTC
- | TRBJ2-3 | - | TRBV5-6 | CASSLRGSDTQYF | TGTGCCAGCAGCTTACGGGGGTCAGATACGCAGTATTTT
TRBD2 | TRBJ2-1 | once | TRBV29-1 | CSIPGGISYNEQFF | TGCAGCATCCCGGGGGGGATCTCCTACAATGAGCAGTTCTTC
- | TRBJ2-4 | - | TRBV7-9 | CASSSSRSLAKNIQYF | TGTGCCAGCAGCTCATCTAGGTCTCTAGCCAAAAACATTCAGTACTTC
TRBD2 | TRBJ2-3 | - | TRBV11-3 | CASSHTKGLAGVDTQYF | TGTGCCAGCAGCCACACCAAAGGACTAGCGGGAGTAGATACGCAGTATTTT
- | TRBJ2-6 | - | TRBV27 | CASSFNTGRSGANVLTF | TGTGCCAGCAGTTTCAACACAGGTCGCTCTGGGGCCAACGTCCTGACTTTC
TRBD1 | TRBJ2-7 | - | TRBV18 | CASSPAFGTDFYEQYF | TGTGCCAGCTCACCTGCCTTCGGGACAGATTTCTACGAGCAGTACTTC
- | TRBJ1-1 | - | TRBV5-1 | CASSLDGDTEAFF | TGCGCCAGCAGCTTGGACGGGGACACTGAAGCTTTCTTT
TRBD2 | TRBJ2-1 | - | TRBV9 | CASSVAGVAGTHNEQFF | TGTGCCAGCAGCGTAGCTGGAGTAGCGGGAACACACAATGAGCAGTTCTTC
TRBD1 | TRBJ1-4 | - | TRBV4-1 | CASSPGTGDEKLFF | TGCGCCAGCAGCCCCGGGACAGGGGATGAAAAACTGTTTTTT
TRBD1 | TRBJ2-1 | - | TRBV12-3/TRBV12-4 | CASSQGAREFF | TGTGCCAGCAGTCAGGGGGCTCGGGAGTTCTTC
- | TRBJ1-2 | - | TRBV5-1 | CASSLSGDFPYGYTF | TGCGCCAGCAGCTTGAGCGGGGATTTTCCCTATGGCTACACCTTC
- | TRBJ2-3 | - | TRBV5-5 | CASSLGQYTDTQYF | TGTGCCAGCAGCTTAGGACAGTACACAGATACGCAGTATTTT
TRBD1 | TRBJ1-1 | - | TRBV7-9 | CASSPTLRGTGTEAFF | TGTGCCAGCAGCCCAACGCTCAGGGGGACTGGCACTGAAGCTTTCTTT
- | TRBJ1-6 | - | TRBV4-1 | CASSQDNGAYSPLHF | TGCGCCAGCAGCCAAGATAACGGAGCCTATTCACCCCTCCACTTT
TRBD1 | TRBJ1-2 | once | TRBV19 | CASSLDRGNYGYTF | TGTGCCAGTAGCCTAGACAGGGGAAACTATGGCTACACCTTC
TRBD2 | TRBJ2-7 | - | TRBV2 | CASRELAAVYEQYF | TGTGCCAGCAGGGAGCTAGCGGCGGTCTACGAGCAGTACTTC
- | TRBJ1-1 | - | TRBV3-1/TRBV3-2 | CASSQATGTEAFF | TGTGCCAGCAGCCAAGCGACGGGGACTGAAGCTTTCTTT
- | TRBJ2-5 | - | TRBV7-9 | CASSQPRVVETQYF | TGTGCCAGCAGCCAACCCCGGGTTGTGGAGACCCAGTACTTC
TRBD1 | TRBJ1-2 | - | TRBV6-5 | CASSTRDSHGYTF | TGTGCCAGCAGTACACGGGACAGCCATGGCTACACCTTC
TRBD1 | TRBJ1-1 | once | TRBV10-3 | CAISPGGRTEAFF | TGTGCCATCAGCCCAGGGGGCCGGACTGAAGCTTTCTTT
- | TRBJ1-1 | few | TRBV29-1 | CSVEDRVTWRTEAFF | TGCAGCGTTGAAGATCGGGTTACCTGGCGGACTGAAGCTTTCTTT
- | TRBJ2-7 | - | TRBV5-1 | CASSRPGEGYEQYF | TGCGCCAGCAGCAGGCCAGGGGAGGGCTACGAGCAGTACTTC
TRBD2 | TRBJ2-1 | - | TRBV11-2 | CASSLLLAASSYNEQFF | TGTGCCAGCAGCTTATTACTAGCGGCGAGCTCCTACAATGAGCAGTTCTTC
- | TRBJ1-2 | - | TRBV21-1 | CASSQATGEPYYGYTF | TGTGCCAGCAGCCAAGCGACAGGGGAACCCTATTATGGCTACACCTTC
TRBD2 | TRBJ2-1 | once | TRBV9 | CASSVESGRTYRYEQFF | TGTGCCAGCAGCGTAGAAAGCGGGAGGACCTATCGGTATGAGCAGTTCTTC
- | TRBJ2-7 | - | TRBV2 | CASSDRQWISYEQYF | TGTGCCAGCAGTGACCGACAGTGGATATCCTACGAGCAGTACTTC
- | TRBJ1-2 | - | TRBV6-5 | CASGLAGGGYTF | TGTGCCAGCGGATTAGCGGGCGGTGGCTACACCTTC
TRBD2 | TRBJ2-5 | once | TRBV18 | CASSPTGLAGVETQYF | TGTGCCAGCTCACCTACGGGACTAGCGGGAGTAGAGACCCAGTACTTC
- | TRBJ2-1 | - | TRBV7-2 | CASSLVGLHNEQFF | TGTGCCAGCAGCTTAGTCGGACTTCACAATGAGCAGTTCTTC
- | TRBJ1-3 | - | TRBV7-9 | CASSDDGGLSGNTIYF | TGTGCCAGCAGCGACGACGGGGGGCTCTCCGGAAACACCATATATTTT
- | TRBJ2-2 | - | TRBV11-3 | CASSLNTGELFF | TGTGCCAGCAGCCTGAACACCGGGGAGCTGTTTTTT
- | TRBJ1-4 | - | TRBV7-9 | CASSTPTGTTNEKLFF | TGTGCCAGCAGCACCCCCACAGGGACAACTAATGAAAAACTGTTTTTT
TRBD2 | TRBJ2-1 | once | TRBV20-1 | CSASPPASGSYNEQFF | TGCAGTGCTAGTCCTCCGGCTAGCGGGTCTTACAATGAGCAGTTCTTC
- | TRBJ2-1 | once | TRBV12-3/TRBV12-4 | CASRSTRSGEQFF | TGTGCCAGCAGATCCACTAGATCGGGTGAGCAGTTCTTC
- | TRBJ2-3 | once | TRBV9 | CASSSVVGVTDTQYF | TGTGCCAGCAGCTCGGTGGTAGGAGTCACAGATACGCAGTATTTT
- | TRBJ2-7 | - | TRBV7-8 | CASSLGGDSYEQYF | TGTGCCAGCAGCTTAGGAGGAGACTCCTACGAGCAGTACTTC
TRBD1 | TRBJ2-7 | - | TRBV19 | CASSIVGQGTYEQYF | TGTGCCAGTAGTATAGTGGGACAGGGCACCTACGAGCAGTACTTC
- | TRBJ2-3 | - | TRBV24-1 | CATSEYRDSVLSF | TGTGCCACCAGTGAGTACCGGGACTCCGTATTAAGTTTT
TRBD1 | TRBJ1-2 | - | TRBV25-1 | CASSDRVGGYTF | TGTGCCAGCAGCGACAGGGTGGGTGGCTACACCTTC
TRBD2 | TRBJ2-3 | - | TRBV15 | CATSREEAGGSTDTQYF | TGTGCCACCAGCAGAGAAGAAGCGGGAGGGAGCACAGATACGCAGTATTTT
- | TRBJ1-6 | - | TRBV7-9 | CASNTAGSPLHF | TGTGCCAGCAATACTGCGGGGTCACCCCTCCACTTT
- | TRBJ2-7 | once | TRBV7-2 | CASSFWGENEQYF | TGTGCCAGTTCATTTTGGGGGGAAAACGAGCAGTACTTC
- | TRBJ1-5 | - | TRBV15 | CATTEQPNQPQHF | TGTGCCACCACCGAACAGCCGAATCAGCCCCAGCATTTT
- | TRBJ1-2 | - | TRBV19 | CASSTYPMAGTHYGYTF | TGTGCCAGTAGTACTTACCCCATGGCAGGGACTCACTATGGCTACACCTTC
TRBD1 | TRBJ1-5 | - | TRBV19 | CASRQDRGDQPQHF | TGTGCCAGTAGACAGGACAGGGGGGATCAGCCCCAGCATTTT